A single sample is the source of the 32 T cell receptor beta chains below, sequenced in a study of Graves' ophthalmopathy and Graves' hyperthyroidism. Amplified TCR beta CDR3 regions were obtained using RNA transcripts as template. HTBI-primed first-round RT-PCR preceded second-round multiplex PCR. TCRdb re-analysed the multiplex PCR reads in MiXCR, keeping a single row per CDR3 protein. Here the sample spans around 660,000 distinct CDR3 sequences, just over 40% being singletons. Sequenced sample: peripheral blood. These receptors originate from an adult man with Graves' ophthalmopathy.

V gene TRBV2 combines with J gene TRBJ1-2, with 11 bases aligning to TRBD1. There are 17 residues in the CDR3. CDR1 and CDR2 from the germline V gene are SNHLY and FYNNEI. Unmatched junction bases numbered 12, after V lost 6 bases and J lost 3 bases. CDR3 region: CASRPTGQGDPDYGYTF. CDR3 coding DNA: TGTGCCAGCAGGCCCACGGGACAGGGGGATCCTGACTATGGCTACACCTTC.

A remark on this clonotype: This sequence may be a read error, since a much larger clone differs from it by one base. CDR3 loop: CSARPGPWDQPQHF. DNA of the CDR3: TGCAGTGCTAGACCGGGACCCTGGGATCAGCCCCAGCATTTT. V and J are TRBV20-1 and TRBJ1-5, with D possibly matching TRBD1 (5 bases). Germline CDR1 reads DFQATT; CDR2 reads SNEGSKA (reference sequence). CDR3 length: 14 amino acids. V lost 2 bases to trimming and J lost 5 bases, with 13 bases between them.

This clonotype was seen a single time. The rearrangement links TRBV19 to TRBJ1-2; TRBD1 matches at 8 bases. CDR1 is LNHDA, CDR2 SQIVND, per germline (reference sequence). The CDR3 covers 13 residues. The ends lost 6 bases at V and 4 bases at J; junction bases unmatched: 4. The CDR3 nucleotides read TGTGCCAGTAGAATACAGGGGGTCTATGGCTACACCTTC. As protein: CASRIQGVYGYTF. Using reference TRBV19 and TRBJ1-2 for the parts outside the CDR3, the full variable domain is DGGITQSPKYLFRKEGQNVTLSCEQNLNHDAMYWYRQDPGQGLRLIYYSQIVNDFQKGDIAEGYSVSREKKESFPLTVTSAQKNPTAFYLCASRIQGVYGYTFGSGTRLTVV.

The chain joins TRBV7-3 to TRBJ2-3; the D gene could be TRBD1 or TRBD2 (6 bases each). Deletions cut 5 bases from V and 1 base from J, with 13 bases between. The CDR3 covers 15 residues. The germline CDR1 and CDR2 sequences are SGHTA and FQGTGA. For the CDR3, the DNA is TGTGCCAGCAGCACGCGGGACACCGGCACAGATACGCAGTATTTT. Protein product: CASSTRDTGTDTQYF.

This clonotype was seen many times. The chain is built from TRBV12-3 or TRBV12-4 and TRBJ2-7; 9 bases agree with TRBD1. There are 15 residues in the CDR3. V shed 6 bases and J 3 bases; nucleotides not matched to a gene: 9. CDR3 DNA sequence: TGTGCCAGCAGCCCATCCGGGACAGGGCTCTACGAGCAGTACTTC. Its protein is CASSPSGTGLYEQYF.

This clonotype was detected a few times. The gene calls are TRBV6-5 and TRBJ2-2, with 11 nucleotides matching TRBD2. The ends lost 7 bases at V and 7 bases at J; junction bases unmatched: 5. Germline CDR1 MNHEY, CDR2 SVGAGI. The CDR3 runs to 14 residues. The CDR3 sequence is CASKTSGSYGELFF. CDR3 nucleotide sequence: TGTGCCAGCAAAACTAGCGGGAGTTACGGGGAGCTGTTTTTT.

The chain has TRBV9 and TRBJ2-7, with D unresolved. Deletions cut 2 bases from V and 1 base from J, with 10 bases between. From germline, CDR1 is SGDLS and CDR2 YYNGEE. The CDR3 is 14 amino acids. The CDR3 loop reads CASSVGYGSYEQYF. CDR3 sequence (DNA): TGTGCCAGCAGCGTGGGCTATGGGTCCTACGAGCAGTACTTC.

This clonotype has ten or more counts. The chain is built from TRBV7-8 and TRBJ1-5; D is perhaps TRBD1 (6 bases). Deletions cut 4 bases from V and 3 bases from J, with 13 bases between. Germline CDR1 SGHVS, CDR2 FQNEAQ. There are 15 residues in the CDR3. CDR3: CASSSRTEVNQPQHF. The CDR3, as DNA: TGTGCCAGCAGCTCGAGGACAGAAGTCAATCAGCCCCAGCATTTT. Combining the CDR3 with reference TRBV7-8 and TRBJ1-5 gives the whole variable domain GAGVSQSPRYKVAKRGQDVALRCDPISGHVSLFWYQQALGQGPEFLTYFQNEAQLDKSGLPSDRFFAERPEGSVSTLKIQRTQQEDSAVYLCASSSRTEVNQPQHFGDGTRLSIL.

Of note for this clonotype: The conserved closing phenylalanine or tryptophan is absent in this CDR3, likely reflecting a read error. Because the CDR3's place on the DNA is in doubt, the DNA is left out and the CDR3 is given as listed by TCRdb. This chain joins TRBV29-1 and TRBJ2-7; no DNA check was done on the table's D call, TRBD2. The CDR3 is 10 residues long, counting both termini. Germline CDR1 is SQVTM and CDR2 is ANQGSEA. This CDR3 reads CSVAGLAGYT.

This clonotype was seen repeatedly, ten times or more. CDR3 bases: TGTGCCACCAGTGATAAACAGGGGGCAGATGAAAAACTGTTTTTT. Protein: CATSDKQGADEKLFF. V usage is TRBV24-1 and J usage is TRBJ1-4; 9 bases line up with TRBD1. Germline V gene data show CDR1 as KGHDR and CDR2 as SFDVKD. Trimming removed 3 bases from V and 6 bases from J; junction bases left unmatched: 4. The CDR3 runs 15 residues.

Concerning this clonotype itself: A much larger clone lies a single base off, so this may be a read error. The chain carries TRBV12-3 or TRBV12-4 and TRBJ1-1; possibly TRBD1 for D (5 bases). The length of the CDR3 is 14 residues. CDR3: CGSRIGTRNTEAFF. Here the CDR3 DNA reads TGTGGCAGCAGAATAGGGACGAGGAACACTGAAGCTTTCTTT.

This clonotype was picked up one time. The gene calls are TRBV12-3 or TRBV12-4 and TRBJ1-6; D not certain. Between the trimmed V and J ends, which lost 2 bases and 8 bases, there was a span of 7 bases. CDR3 length equals 13 residues. The CDR3 DNA is TGTGCCAGCAGTTTACCGCGGGATTCACCCCTCCACTTT. It codes for CASSLPRDSPLHF.

V and J are TRBV25-1 and TRBJ2-2, with TRBD1 matching over 8 bases. Germline V gene data show CDR1 as MGHDK and CDR2 as SYGVNS. V lost 8 bases and J lost 4; bases outside the gene matches: 9. This CDR3 is built from 15 residues. The CDR3, as DNA: TGTGCCAGCCTAGACAGGGGCCAGGGCACCGGGGAGCTGTTTTTT. This translates into CASLDRGQGTGELFF. Together with reference TRBV25-1 and TRBJ2-2, the CDR3 gives the full variable domain: EADIYQTPRYLVIGTGKKITLECSQTMGHDKMYWYQQDPGMELHLIHYSYGVNSTEKGDLSSESTVSRIRTEHFPLTLESARPSHTSQYLCASLDRGQGTGELFFGEGSRLTVL.

The rearrangement joins TRBV7-8 to TRBJ2-7; possibly TRBD1 for D (5 bases). The CDR3 has 14 residues. V lost 5 bases to trimming and J lost 0 bases, with 11 bases between them. CDR1 is SGHVS, CDR2 FQNEAQ, per germline. The CDR3: CASSRQRSSYEQYF. The CDR3 DNA reads TGTGCCAGCAGCAGACAGAGGAGCTCCTACGAGCAGTACTTC.

V is TRBV20-1 and J is TRBJ2-7; 9 nucleotides align to TRBD2. This CDR3 is 14 amino acids long. Germline CDR1 and CDR2: DFQATT and SNEGSKA (reference sequence). The junction had 5 bases not matched to a gene; V was cut back by 3 bases and J by 2 bases. CDR3 in amino acids: CSARGTSRTYEQYF. The CDR3 DNA sequence: TGCAGTGCTAGGGGGACTAGCAGAACCTACGAGCAGTACTTC.

The chain joins TRBV2 to TRBJ1-5, with TRBD1 as a possible D gene (5 bases). The CDR3 runs to 15 residues. Trimming took 4 bases from V and 4 from J, leaving 14 bases between them. The germline V gene has CDR1 SNHLY and CDR2 FYNNEI. The CDR3 sequence: CASSVRAGVNQPQHF. In DNA form, the CDR3 reads TGTGCCAGCAGTGTGAGGGCGGGGGTGAATCAGCCCCAGCATTTT.

This clonotype was seen repeatedly, ten times or more. This rearrangement joins TRBV4-2 to TRBJ1-5; D is perhaps TRBD1 (6 bases). The germline gives CDR1 LGHNA, CDR2 YNFKEQ. The ends were cut back, 0 bases at V and 5 bases at J, with 11 bases in the middle. The CDR3 runs 15 residues. The CDR3: CASSQDGQSDQPQHF. CDR3 in DNA: TGTGCCAGCAGCCAAGATGGACAGTCAGATCAGCCCCAGCATTTT.

The V call is TRBV2, the J call TRBJ1-2; no definite D call. Trimming shortened V by 4 bases and J by 4 bases, and 7 bases separated the two germline ends. The CDR3 extends over 12 amino acids. The germline gives CDR1 SNHLY, CDR2 FYNNEI. The CDR3 DNA reads as TGTGCCAGCAGTGGACGGGCCTATGGCTACACCTTC. Translating it yields CASSGRAYGYTF.

Concerning this clonotype: One base away lies a much larger clone, so this may be a sequencing read error. The rearrangement joins TRBV19 to TRBJ2-2; TRBD1 agrees at 9 bases. The CDR3 contains 14 residues. Germline V lookup: CDR1 LNHDA, CDR2 SQIVND (reference sequence). The CDR3 bases are TGTGCCAGTAGTAGGACAGGGGTTACCGGGGAGCGGTTTTTT. It specifies CASSRTGVTGERFF.

This clonotype was seen a few times. V and J are TRBV6-6 and TRBJ1-5; D is unclear. Between the trimmed V and J ends, which lost 0 bases and 7 bases, there was a span of 16 bases. CDR3 size: 16 residues. Germline V gene lookup returns CDR1 MNHNY and CDR2 SVGAGI (reference sequence). The CDR3 spells CASSYSNPRSGQPQHF. The CDR3 DNA is TGTGCCAGCAGTTACTCGAACCCCCGCAGCGGGCAGCCCCAGCATTTT.

The J gene is TRBJ2-7, the V gene TRBV5-5; 9 bases are a match to TRBD2. The junction had 7 bases not matched to a gene; V was cut back by 2 bases and J by 4 bases. This CDR3 contains 15 residues. Per germline, CDR1 SGHKS and CDR2 YYEKEE (reference sequence). The CDR3 protein is CASSFIAGANYEQYF. For the CDR3, the DNA is TGTGCCAGCAGCTTCATAGCGGGGGCGAATTACGAGCAGTACTTC.

The table lists this clonotype with many counts. The V call is TRBV6-6, the J call TRBJ1-5, with TRBD1 as a possible D gene (6 bases). The CDR3 has 15 residues. Germline V gene lookup returns CDR1 MNHNY and CDR2 SVGAGI (reference sequence). Trimming took 8 bases from V and 0 from J, leaving 14 bases between them. The CDR3 here is CASGTSAYSNQPQHF. The CDR3 bases are TGTGCCAGCGGGACAAGTGCCTATAGCAATCAGCCCCAGCATTTT.

This clonotype was detected many times. V gene TRBV25-1 combines with J gene TRBJ2-5; maybe TRBD2 (5 bases). The CDR3 is 13 amino acids. Germline CDR1 reads MGHDK; CDR2 reads SYGVNS. V was clipped by 3 bases and J by 5 bases, with 10 bases between them. The CDR3 nucleotides are TGTGCCAGCAGTGAGGCCAGAGGGGAGACCCAGTACTTC. It encodes CASSEARGETQYF.

There are many counts of this clonotype. The V call is TRBV15, the J call TRBJ1-6; D gene ambiguous. Germline CDR1 reads LNHNV; CDR2 reads YYDKDF (reference sequence). The CDR3 is 15 residues long. Trimming stripped 3 bases from V and 7 bases from J, with 13 bases between. The CDR3 spells CATSREGWYNSPLHF. CDR3 in DNA: TGTGCCACCAGCAGGGAAGGGTGGTACAATTCACCCCTCCACTTT.

About this clonotype itself: Since no conserved phenylalanine or tryptophan closes the CDR3, a read error is the likely cause. The rearrangement uses TRBV20-1 and TRBJ1-5; TRBD1 agrees at 7 bases. Germline V CDR1 and CDR2: DFQATT, SNEGSKA (reference sequence). The V and J ends lost 3 bases and 6 bases, in that order; junction bases with no gene match: 17. The CDR3 is 17 amino acids. The CDR3 reads CSARRAYLTGSSQPQHS. CDR3 bases: TGCAGTGCTAGGCGCGCCTACCTGACAGGGTCCAGTCAGCCCCAGCATTCT.

CDR3 nucleotide sequence: TGTGCCAGCAGTTCGAAGGGAGGTGCCCAGTACTTC. Translation: CASSSKGGAQYF. The chain combines TRBV27 with TRBJ2-5, with TRBD2 as a possible D gene (6 bases). The CDR3 sequence is 12 residues long. The V and J ends lost 4 bases and 9 bases respectively, with 12 bases between them. Germline-derived CDR1 and CDR2 are MNHEY and SMNVEV (reference sequence).

This sequence joins TRBV9 and TRBJ2-7, with D uncertain. V gave up 5 bases and J gave up 3 bases, with 15 bases separating them. Germline CDR1 is SGDLS and CDR2 is YYNGEE. CDR3 length equals 14 residues. The DNA of the CDR3 is TGTGCCAGCAGTGATTGGACCCAGTTCTACGAGCAGTACTTC. This gives the protein CASSDWTQFYEQYF.

This clonotype has at least ten counts. The chain has TRBV29-1 and TRBJ1-1; the D is unclear. V lost 7 bases and J lost 0, with 12 bases in between. Germline-derived CDR1 and CDR2 are SQVTM and ANQGSEA. This CDR3 is built from 13 residues. The CDR3 DNA reads TGCAGCGCTGTTTTAGCCTTGAACACTGAAGCTTTCTTT. Its translation: CSAVLALNTEAFF.

A remark on this clonotype: A much larger clone lies a single base off, so this may be a read error. The J gene is TRBJ1-5, the V gene TRBV12-3 or TRBV12-4; D gene uncertain. This CDR3 is 13 amino acids long. This CDR3 is CANSLPGYGPQHF. The CDR3 DNA reads TGTGCCAACAGTTTACCGGGCTACGGGCCCCAGCATTTT.

This clonotype was detected once. A much larger clone differs by one base, so this may be a read error. This chain uses TRBV5-1 with TRBJ1-2, with D possibly being TRBD1 (6 bases). The CDR3 contains 13 residues. The V gene's germline CDR1 is SGHRS and CDR2 YFSETQ. The CDR3 nucleotides are TGCGCCCGCAGCTTGCTGGGGGGCGATGGCTACACCTTC. It encodes CARSLLGGDGYTF. The variable domain in full, completed from reference TRBV5-1 and TRBJ1-2, reads KAGVTQTPRYLIKTRGQQVTLSCSPISGHRSVSWYQQTPGQGLQFLFEYFSETQRNKGNFPGRFSGRQFSNSRSEMNVSTLELGDSALYLCARSLLGGDGYTFGSGTRLTVV.

In this sample, this clonotype turned up a few times. V gene TRBV19 combines with J gene TRBJ2-7, with D tentatively TRBD2 (5 bases). The V end lost 5 bases, the J end lost 2 bases, and 13 bases lay between the germline ends. The CDR3 runs to 14 residues. The germline V gene encodes CDR1 LNHDA and CDR2 SQIVND (reference sequence). CDR3 region: CASSLPGKTYEQYF. The CDR3 bases are TGTGCCAGTAGTTTGCCCGGGAAGACCTACGAGCAGTACTTC.

This clonotype has just a few counts. The chain combines TRBV5-4 with TRBJ1-6; D is unresolved. In germline, CDR1 is SGHNT, CDR2 YYREEE (reference sequence). V was clipped by 0 bases and J by 0 bases, with 7 bases between them. The CDR3 runs 16 residues. CDR3 protein: CASSLAGRSYNSPLHF. CDR3 DNA: TGTGCCAGCAGCTTGGCGGGCCGCTCCTATAATTCACCCCTCCACTTT.